Below, 25 T cell receptor beta chains from the same sample are listed, as sequenced in a study of read filtering for tumor transcriptome and immune sequencing. The library was built from roughly 400 ng RNA with molecular barcoded adaptors for alpha/delta and beta/gamma chains. TCRdb itself ran the reads through MiXCR, one entry per CDR3 protein. The profile shows more than 45,000 distinct CDR3 sequences, 9% to 15% of them singletons. Sequenced material: a population of CD138-negative cells sorted from bone marrow. Receptors were obtained from a donor aged 40 or over with multiple myeloma.

This clonotype was detected many times. V gene TRBV15 combines with J gene TRBJ1-5; D is uncertain. Trimming cost V 5 bases and J 2 bases, with 7 bases left between them. The CDR3 loop spans 13 amino acids. From germline, CDR1 is LNHNV and CDR2 YYDKDF (reference sequence). As DNA, the CDR3 is TGTGCCACCAGCTCGGTTGGCAATCAGCCCCAGCATTTT. Translating gives CATSSVGNQPQHF.

The sample holds many counts of this clonotype. The chain links TRBV2 to TRBJ1-2; D is unresolved. Deletions cut 3 bases from V and 4 bases from J, with 6 bases between. CDR1 and CDR2 (germline): SNHLY, FYNNEI. The length of the CDR3 is 12 residues. The CDR3 DNA reads as TGTGCCAGCAGTGATTATCTCTATGGCTACACCTTC. The encoded protein is CASSDYLYGYTF.

This clonotype showed up many times. The V call is TRBV7-3, the J call TRBJ2-5; D unclear. The CDR3 extends over 13 amino acids. From germline, CDR1 is SGHTA and CDR2 FQGTGA. Trimming took 1 base from V and 5 from J, leaving 8 bases between them. The CDR3 DNA reads TGTGCCAGCAGCTTAAGCGGTTCGGAGACCCAGTACTTC. This encodes CASSLSGSETQYF.

This clonotype was detected only a few times. The CDR3 ends on some other residue instead of the conserved phenylalanine or tryptophan, so this is likely a read error. The chain uses TRBV4-2 and TRBJ2-7; 8 nucleotides match TRBD1. CDR3 length: 15 residues. Trimming took 2 bases from V and 4 from J; bases not matched to a gene: 7. Germline assignment: CDR1 LGHNA and CDR2 YNFKEQ. The DNA for the CDR3 is TGTGCCAGCAGCCAATCCGACAGGGGCAGGTACGAGCAGTACCTC. Its translation: CASSQSDRGRYEQYL.

J is TRBJ2-2 and V is TRBV12-3 or TRBV12-4, with 9 bases matching TRBD2. V lost 2 bases and J lost 4; bases outside the gene matches: 11. The CDR3 length is 18 residues. CDR3 protein: CASSLMAGGLRGTGELFF. The CDR3 DNA sequence: TGTGCCAGCAGTTTAATGGCGGGGGGGCTGCGAGGCACCGGGGAGCTGTTTTTT.

The chain joins TRBV6-6 to TRBJ1-3, with no clear D. CDR3 size: 15 residues. CDR1 is MNHNY, CDR2 SVGAGI, per germline (reference sequence). V lost 5 bases and J 0 bases, leaving 11 bases between the germline ends. CDR3: CASSLLISSGNTIYF. CDR3 bases: TGTGCCAGCAGTCTGTTAATTTCCTCTGGAAACACCATATATTTT.

This clonotype was seen many times. The chain uses TRBV7-2 and TRBJ2-5, with D perhaps TRBD1 or TRBD2 (5 bases each). V gave up 6 bases and J gave up 0 bases, with 29 bases separating them. Germline V gene lookup returns CDR1 SGHTA and CDR2 FQGNSA. This CDR3 is built from 20 residues. CDR3 in DNA: TGTGCCAGCAGGTACAGGAGCTACCTTTTCGGGACGACTCACCAAGAGACCCAGTACTTC. It codes for CASRYRSYLFGTTHQETQYF.

The table lists this clonotype with many counts. The V call is TRBV29-1, the J call TRBJ2-5; D remains unclear. V lost 4 bases, J lost 3 bases, and 9 bases lay in between. The germline CDR1 and CDR2 sequences are SQVTM and ANQGSEA. The CDR3 totals 12 residues. The CDR3 DNA reads TGCAGCGTTGCGGTGGGGAAAGAGACCCAGTACTTC. It is translated as CSVAVGKETQYF. The full variable domain, with the rest looked up from reference TRBV29-1 and TRBJ2-5, is SAVISQKPSRDICQRGTSLTIQCQVDSQVTMMFWYRQQPGQSLTLIATANQGSEATYESGFVIDKFPISRPNLTFSTLTVSNMSPEDSSIYLCSVAVGKETQYFGPGTRLLVL.

V gene TRBV7-2 combines with J gene TRBJ2-7; D is possibly TRBD2 (5 bases). There are 14 residues in the CDR3. Trimming took 1 base from V and 5 from J, leaving 12 bases between them. Looked up from germline, CDR1 is SGHTA and CDR2 is FQGNSA. CDR3 amino acids: CASSLGGRGDEQYF. DNA for the CDR3: TGTGCCAGCAGCTTAGGCGGACGGGGAGACGAGCAGTACTTC.

This clonotype was seen only a few times. Being one base from a much bigger clone, this may be a read error. V and J are TRBV25-1 and TRBJ1-1; D ambiguous. The germline V and J ends were trimmed by 11 bases and 1 base, with 11 bases remaining between them. Germline V CDR1 and CDR2: MGHDK, SYGVNS. The CDR3 has 12 amino acids. CDR3: CAWSMSNTEAFF. CDR3 nucleotide sequence: TGTGCCTGGAGTATGTCGAACACTGAAGCTTTCTTT.

This clonotype was detected ten times or more. The V call is TRBV5-4, the J call TRBJ2-5; D is unresolved. The CDR3 extends over 15 amino acids. The germline V and J ends were trimmed by 1 base and 1 base, with 11 bases remaining between them. The germline CDR1 and CDR2 sequences are SGHNT and YYREEE (reference sequence). CDR3 bases: TGTGCCAGCAGCTTGTTTGCCCCAGGCCAAGAGACCCAGTACTTC. Residues: CASSLFAPGQETQYF. Full variable domain (rest looked up from reference TRBV5-4 and TRBJ2-5): ETGVTQSPTHLIKTRGQQVTLRCSSQSGHNTVSWYQQALGQGPQFIFQYYREEENGRGNFPPRFSGLQFPNYSSELNVNALELDDSALYLCASSLFAPGQETQYFGPGTRLLVL.

As regards this clonotype: A read error may be the cause here, since a much bigger clone is one base away. The genes are TRBV6-5 and TRBJ2-4, with D maybe TRBD1 (5 bases). The CDR3 loop spans 9 amino acids. The germline gives CDR1 MNHEY, CDR2 SVGAGI. The CDR3 nucleotides read TGTGTCAGCAAGGAGACAGCATTTTTC. Encoded protein: CVSKETAFF.

Many counts were recorded for this clonotype. The chain links TRBV4-2 to TRBJ1-3; TRBD1 matches at 9 bases. Germline-derived CDR1 and CDR2 are LGHNA and YNFKEQ. J lost 1 base, V lost 2 bases, and 15 bases had no gene match. The CDR3 is made up of 20 amino acids. The CDR3 spells CASSQLGVGTGSWSGNTIYF. The CDR3 DNA reads as TGTGCCAGCAGCCAACTTGGGGTCGGGACAGGGTCGTGGTCTGGAAACACCATATATTTT.

This clonotype has a count of ten or more. The gene calls are TRBV4-1 and TRBJ1-1; 8 bases agree with TRBD1. Per germline, CDR1 MGHRA and CDR2 YSYEKL. The CDR3 runs 15 residues. V gave up 8 bases and J gave up 1 base; unmatched junction bases: 9. As DNA, the CDR3 is TGCGCCAGCCTCGATTGGGGGACAGGGAACACTGAAGCTTTCTTT. Translated, it gives CASLDWGTGNTEAFF.

This clonotype was observed a handful of times. The chain is built from TRBV3-1 and TRBJ1-1; D possibly corresponds to TRBD1 (6 bases). Trimming left V 7 bases short and J 5 bases short, with 17 bases between. This CDR3 is 14 amino acids long. Germline loops: CDR1 LGHDT, CDR2 YNNKEL (reference sequence). CDR3 residues: CASTYGGRGTEAFF. CDR3 nucleotides: TGTGCCAGCACATACGGGGGGCGCGGAACTGAAGCTTTCTTT.

This clonotype was seen many times. The V gene is TRBV28, the J gene TRBJ2-5; 11 positions match TRBD2. The CDR3 has 16 residues. Germline CDR1 is MDHEN and CDR2 is SYDVKM. V shed 5 bases, J shed 1 base, and the junction held 6 bases outside the gene matches. The CDR3 coding sequence is TGTGCCAGCAGTGATATCACTAGCGGGGGCCAAGAGACCCAGTACTTC. As protein: CASSDITSGGQETQYF.

This clonotype appeared many times. V usage is TRBV6-6 and J usage is TRBJ2-7, with a tentative D call TRBD1 (6 bases). The germline V and J ends were trimmed by 5 bases and 2 bases, with 16 bases remaining between them. The CDR3 totals 15 residues. Germline CDR1 and CDR2: MNHNY and SVGAGI (reference sequence). DNA for the CDR3: TGTGCCAGCAGTCTCTCAACAGGGTCTCCCTACGAGCAGTACTTC. It yields the protein CASSLSTGSPYEQYF.

As for this clonotype: A clone one base away is much larger, so this may be a read error. The V call is TRBV5-1, the J call TRBJ2-1, with TRBD1 matching over 9 bases. CDR3 size: 13 residues. V lost 5 bases, J lost 8 bases, and 5 bases stayed unmatched. Germline V gene lookup returns CDR1 SGHRS and CDR2 YFSETQ. The chain's CDR3 is CASSRQGVDEQFF. The CDR3 bases are TGCGCCAGCAGTAGACAGGGGGTGGATGAGCAGTTCTTC.

This clonotype was picked up many times. V and J are TRBV6-2 or TRBV6-3 and TRBJ2-3; D tentatively reads TRBD1 or TRBD2 (6 bases each). With 6 bases removed from V and 0 bases from J, the gap between germline ends came to 13 bases. Germline V lookup: CDR1 MNHEY, CDR2 SVGEGT. The CDR3 length is 15 residues. As DNA, the CDR3 is TGTGCCAGCAGAAGGGGGGTCGTCAGCACAGATACGCAGTATTTT. Amino acids: CASRRGVVSTDTQYF.

The chain couples TRBV5-1 to TRBJ2-3; weak D call: TRBD1 (5 bases). CDR3 length equals 15 residues. Trimming shortened V by 0 bases and J by 0 bases, and 8 bases separated the two germline ends. CDR1 is SGHRS, CDR2 YFSETQ, per germline. The CDR3 spells CASSLVGQSTDTQYF. CDR3 in DNA: TGCGCCAGCAGCTTGGTCGGACAAAGCACAGATACGCAGTATTTT. The whole variable domain, filled in from reference TRBV5-1 and TRBJ2-3, reads KAGVTQTPRYLIKTRGQQVTLSCSPISGHRSVSWYQQTPGQGLQFLFEYFSETQRNKGNFPGRFSGRQFSNSRSEMNVSTLELGDSALYLCASSLVGQSTDTQYFGPGTRLTVL.

There are many counts of this clonotype. This chain uses TRBV7-6 with TRBJ1-2, with 8 bases that match TRBD1. With V trimmed by 5 bases and J by 2 bases, 4 bases remained unmatched. This CDR3 region has 14 residues. The germline V gene encodes CDR1 SGHVS and CDR2 FNYEAQ. For the CDR3, the DNA is TGTGCCAGCAGCAAAAACAGGGGGAACTATGGCTACACCTTC. Amino acids: CASSKNRGNYGYTF.

This clonotype was detected ten times or more. This chain joins TRBV11-2 and TRBJ2-3; 13 nucleotides match TRBD2. Unmatched junction bases numbered 4, after V lost 6 bases and J lost 1 base. This CDR3 has 16 amino acids. In germline, CDR1 is SGHAT, CDR2 FQNNGV. CDR3 sequence reads: CASSRGLAGGTDTQYF. The CDR3 nucleotides read TGTGCCAGCAGTCGAGGACTAGCGGGGGGCACAGATACGCAGTATTTT.

This clonotype was recorded at least ten times. This rearrangement joins TRBV11-2 to TRBJ2-1; weak D call: TRBD2 (5 bases). The V gene lost 5 bases and the J gene lost 12 bases, with 17 bases spanning the gap. Germline loops: CDR1 SGHAT, CDR2 FQNNGV. This CDR3 region has 13 residues. The DNA of the CDR3 is TGTGCCAGCAGCCTGGCCGGGCCCAGCGGGCAGTTCTTC. Amino acid sequence: CASSLAGPSGQFF.

About this clonotype: This may arise from a read error, as a much more abundant clone is one base away. CDR3 protein: CASSEVAPGDQPQHF. The CDR3, as DNA: TGTGCCAGCAGCGAGGTGGCACCTGGGGATCAGCCCCAGCATTTT. The rearrangement joins TRBV7-2 to TRBJ1-5; no reliable D call. This CDR3 spans 15 amino acids. Trimming removed 5 bases from V and 5 bases from J, with 16 bases in between. The V gene's germline CDR1 is SGHTA and CDR2 FQGNSA.

The table lists this clonotype with many counts. The genes are TRBV7-2 and TRBJ1-4; 12 bases align to TRBD1. J gave up 3 bases and V 5 bases, and 7 bases lay outside the gene matches. The CDR3 covers 17 residues. Germline values: CDR1 SGHTA, CDR2 FQGNSA. The CDR3 bases are TGTGCCAGCAGCGAGGGGGGACAGGGGGCTGCTAATGAAAAACTGTTTTTT. This sequence encodes CASSEGGQGAANEKLFF. Variable domain in full (rest from reference TRBV7-2 and TRBJ1-4): GAGVSQSPSNKVTEKGKDVELRCDPISGHTALYWYRQSLGQGLEFLIYFQGNSAPDKSGLPSDRFSAERTGGSVSTLTIQRTQQEDSAVYLCASSEGGQGAANEKLFFGSGTQLSVL.